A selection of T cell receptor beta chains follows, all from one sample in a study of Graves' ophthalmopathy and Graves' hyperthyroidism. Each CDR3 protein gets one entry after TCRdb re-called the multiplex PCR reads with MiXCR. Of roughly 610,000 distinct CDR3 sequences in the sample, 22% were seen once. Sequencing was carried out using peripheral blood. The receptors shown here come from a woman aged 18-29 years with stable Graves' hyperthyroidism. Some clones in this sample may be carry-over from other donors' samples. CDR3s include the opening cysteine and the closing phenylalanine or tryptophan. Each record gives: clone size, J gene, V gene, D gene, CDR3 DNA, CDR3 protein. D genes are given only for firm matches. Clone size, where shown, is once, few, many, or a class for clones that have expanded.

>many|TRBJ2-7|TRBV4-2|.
TGTGCCAGCAGCCATCCCGACTCAGCCTACGAGCAGTACTTC
CASSHPDSAYEQYF
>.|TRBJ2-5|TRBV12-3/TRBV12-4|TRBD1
TGTGCCAGCAGTTCACCCTTGGGACAGGGGGAGACCCAGTACTTC
CASSSPLGQGETQYF
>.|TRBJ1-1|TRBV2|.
TGTGCCAGCAGAGAACAGGAGTGGGGCACTGAAGCTTTCTTT
CASREQEWGTEAFF
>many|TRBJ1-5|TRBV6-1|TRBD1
TGTGCCAGCAGGCCGAACAGGGGGCGCAGGAAGCCCCAGCATTTT
CASRPNRGRRKPQHF
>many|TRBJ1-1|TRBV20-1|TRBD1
TGCAGTGCTAGAGATGAGGGGACAGCAAAGGAGGCTTTCTTT
CSARDEGTAKEAFF
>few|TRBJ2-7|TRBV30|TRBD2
TGTGCCTGGAGCCCGTGGGGGGGATTGATCGAGCAGTACTTC
CAWSPWGGLIEQYF
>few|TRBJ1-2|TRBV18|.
TGTGCCAGCTCCCCCAGAGGGCCCCCGGAGAACTATGGCTACACCTTC
CASSPRGPPENYGYTF
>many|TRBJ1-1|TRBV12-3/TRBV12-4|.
TGTGCCACCAAACGGAGGCCTGGGGAGGCTTTCTTT
CATKRRPGEAFF
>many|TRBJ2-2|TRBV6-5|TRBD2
TGTGCCAGCAGGCTAGCGGAGACGAACACCGGGGAGCTGTTTTTT
CASRLAETNTGELFF
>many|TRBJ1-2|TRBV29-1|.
TGCAGCGTTGAATCCCGGGTTCATACTAACTATGGCTACACCTTC
CSVESRVHTNYGYTF
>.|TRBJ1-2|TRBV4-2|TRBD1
TGTGCCAGCAGCCAAGCAGGGGGCCCTAACTATGGCTACACCTTC
CASSQAGGPNYGYTF
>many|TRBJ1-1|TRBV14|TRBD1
TGTGCCAGCAGCCAAGCCTACCGGACAGGGGGGAACACTGAAGCTTTCTTT
CASSQAYRTGGNTEAFF
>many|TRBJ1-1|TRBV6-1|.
TGTGCCAGCAGTAAAAATGGGGGGAACACTGAAGCTTTCTTT
CASSKNGGNTEAFF
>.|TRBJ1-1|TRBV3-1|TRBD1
TGTGCCAGCAGCCAAATGGTAACAGGGGGCAAGAATGAAGCTTTCTTT
CASSQMVTGGKNEAFF
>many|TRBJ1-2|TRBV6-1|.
TGTGCCAGCAGTGCCTGGACAGAATCGAACTATGGCTACACCTTC
CASSAWTESNYGYTF
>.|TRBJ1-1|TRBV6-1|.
TGTGCCAGCAGTACAGGACAGTACACTGAAGCTTTCTTT
CASSTGQYTEAFF
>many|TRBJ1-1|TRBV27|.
TGTGCCAGCACCAAAAGCGGGGGCACTGAAGCTTTCTTT
CASTKSGGTEAFF
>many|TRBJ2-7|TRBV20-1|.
TGCAGTGCTAGGGGGCCTGGATGGGAGCAGTACTTC
CSARGPGWEQYF
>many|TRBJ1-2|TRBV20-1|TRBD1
TGCAGTGCTATCAGGGGGGGCTATGGCTACACCTTC
CSAIRGGYGYTF
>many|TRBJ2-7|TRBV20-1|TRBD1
TGCAGTGCCGAAGGACAGGGTTCCTACGAGCAGTACTTC
CSAEGQGSYEQYF
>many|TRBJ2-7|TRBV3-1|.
TGTGCCAGCAGCCAAGTCCACGAGCAGTACTTC
CASSQVHEQYF
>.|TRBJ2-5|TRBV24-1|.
TGTGCCACCAGTTTCGGAGCCGGGGAGACCCAGTACTTC
CATSFGAGETQYF
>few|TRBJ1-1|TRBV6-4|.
TGTGCCAGCAGTTACTCGAGCACTGAAGCTTTCTTT
CASSYSSTEAFF
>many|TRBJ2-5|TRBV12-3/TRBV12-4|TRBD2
TGTGCCAGCAGTCCGGGTCGAAGGACTAGCGGGGCGGGGGAGACCCAGTACTTC
CASSPGRRTSGAGETQYF
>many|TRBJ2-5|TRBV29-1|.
TGCAGCGTTTTATCCGAGGGGGAGACCCAGTACTTC
CSVLSEGETQYF
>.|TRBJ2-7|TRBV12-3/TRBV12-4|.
TGTGCCAGCAGTTTTGCCTTAGGCGTCGGCGAGCAGTACTTC
CASSFALGVGEQYF
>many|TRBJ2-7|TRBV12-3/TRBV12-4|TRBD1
TGTGCCAGCAGCCCGTGGACAGGGGGAGGGTACGAGCAGTACTTC
CASSPWTGGGYEQYF
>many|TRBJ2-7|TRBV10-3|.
TGTGCCATCAGTGAGTCCGGTCAGCCGCCTAGTTCCTACGAGCAGTACTTC
CAISESGQPPSSYEQYF
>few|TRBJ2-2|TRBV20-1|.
TGCAGTGCTAGAGTCGGTATCACCGGGGAGCTGTTTTTT
CSARVGITGELFF